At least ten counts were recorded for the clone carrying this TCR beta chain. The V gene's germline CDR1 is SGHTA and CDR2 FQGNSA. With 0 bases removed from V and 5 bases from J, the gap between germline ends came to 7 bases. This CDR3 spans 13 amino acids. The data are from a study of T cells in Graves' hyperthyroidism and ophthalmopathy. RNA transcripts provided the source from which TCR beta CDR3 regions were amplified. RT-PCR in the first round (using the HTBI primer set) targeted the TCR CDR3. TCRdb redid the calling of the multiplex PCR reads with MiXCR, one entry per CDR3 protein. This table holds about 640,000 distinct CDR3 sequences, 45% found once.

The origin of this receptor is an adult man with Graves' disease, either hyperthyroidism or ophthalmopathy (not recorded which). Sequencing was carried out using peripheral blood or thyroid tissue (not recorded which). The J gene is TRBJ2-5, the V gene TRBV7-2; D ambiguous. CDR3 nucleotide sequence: TGTGCCAGCAGCTTAGCGGAGCTTGAGACCCAGTACTTC. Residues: CASSLAELETQYF.